These T cell receptor beta chains were read from a single sample in a study of control samples from healthy donors and cancer patients. The data were produced by immunoSEQ multiplex PCR, yet TCRdb's version contains in-frame clones alone and is incomplete. This repertoire shows roughly 95,000 clones, 70% to 90% found once; its top ten account for 13% to 15%. The sample was blood. The origin of the receptors is a man aged 25-40 years in good health. The CDR3 runs from the conserved cysteine through the conserved F or W. For some rows the clone size is stated as once, few or many, or as a class when expanded; others skip it.

j_call clone_size v_call cdr3_aa
TRBJ2-5 few TRBV30 CAWASGYETQYF
TRBJ2-5 . TRBV11-2 CASSLDYETQYF
TRBJ1-2 . TRBV11-3 CASSTNRAGNGKVIAGYTF
TRBJ2-1 . TRBV18 CASSPGTSYNEQFF
TRBJ2-2 . TRBV27 CASSLSNYNTGELFF
TRBJ2-4 . TRBV27 CASSQKRQGATKNIQYF
TRBJ2-2 . TRBV4-1 CASSQELWVGELFF
TRBJ2-7 . TRBV7-6 CASSLEGAGAYEQYF
TRBJ2-3 . TRBV6-5 CASNLGLGTDTQYF
TRBJ1-1 few TRBV6-6 CASSYRGAEAFF
TRBJ2-5 . TRBV28 CASSPAGLAGQETQYF
TRBJ2-7 . TRBV6-5 CASTLYPGPYEQYF
TRBJ2-2 . TRBV5-1 CASSLGTERANTGELFF
TRBJ2-7 . TRBV14 CASSPDRGVYEQYF
TRBJ2-7 . TRBV10-2 CASGWDSNSYEQYF